The present entry profiles one TCR beta chain with its context. At one end, the junction sequence differs from germline, possibly due to a read error. The CDR3 has 15 amino acids. Germline V gene data show CDR1 as LGHNA and CDR2 as YNFKEQ. Primers for the PCR totalled 60 Vbeta and 13 Jbeta. Sequencing used immunoSEQ multiplex PCR; TCRdb keeps in-frame clones, though not all of them. Here the sample spans around 120,000 clones, 55% to 75% being singletons. These data come from a study of cytomegalovirus exposure and HLA in healthy donors. J is TRBJ2-7 and V is TRBV4-2, with 7 bases aligning to TRBD2. The clonotype was recovered from a human donor in good health. Sample: PBMCs. The CDR3 DNA is TGTGCCAGCAGCCAAGATTTCCGAGGGCTAGCGGAGGTTCACTTC. Its translation: CASSQDFRGLAEVHF.